These T cell receptor beta chains were read from a single sample in a study of memory CD4+ T cells and cytomegalovirus serostatus. Assay used: immunoSEQ multiplex PCR; TCRdb lists only in-frame clones, some missing. This sample has about 46,000 clones, with roughly 80% found just once. Sequencing was done on a sample of memory CD4+ T cells from blood. The receptors originated from an adult in good health and CMV-seronegative. The CDR3 runs from the conserved cysteine through the conserved F or W. The D gene is left open where the match is weak. Size is stated for part of the rows, as once, few or many counts, or as a class when the clone is expanded.

V gene,D gene,clone size,J gene,CDR3 protein,CDR3 DNA
TRBV7-2,.,.,TRBJ1-1,CASSDLMSTEAFF,TGTGCCAGCAGCGATCTCATGAGCACTGAAGCTTTCTTT
TRBV5-1,TRBD1,.,TRBJ2-3,CASSWPRDSVFTDTQYF,TGCGCCAGCAGCTGGCCTCGGGACAGCGTCTTCACAGATACGCAGTATTTT
TRBV7-6,TRBD1,.,TRBJ1-6,CASSLGTGGDPLHF,TGTGCCAGCAGCTTAGGGACAGGGGGCGACCCCCTCCACTTT
TRBV6-1,.,.,TRBJ2-3,CASITYSTDTQYF,TGTGCCAGCATAACTTATAGCACAGATACGCAGTATTTT
TRBV7-8,.,once,TRBJ1-4,CASSFDRQNEKLFF,TGTGCCAGCAGCTTTGACAGACAGAATGAAAAACTGTTTTTT
TRBV30,.,.,TRBJ2-5,CAWSPMVETQYF,TGTGCCTGGAGCCCTATGGTGGAGACCCAGTACTTC
TRBV5-4,.,once,TRBJ1-1,CASSLGRGGSLEAFF,TGTGCCAGCAGCTTGGGACGGGGAGGATCCCTTGAAGCTTTCTTT
TRBV18,TRBD1,few,TRBJ2-7,CASSAGQAPYEQYF,TGTGCCAGCTCAGCGGGACAGGCACCCTACGAGCAGTACTTC
TRBV11-2,.,.,TRBJ1-3,CASTHLGAGNTIYF,TGTGCCAGCACTCATTTGGGGGCTGGAAACACCATATATTTT
TRBV2,.,.,TRBJ2-5,CASSELRPGGARETQYF,TGTGCCAGCAGTGAATTACGCCCAGGGGGGGCCCGAGAGACCCAGTACTTC
TRBV20-1,TRBD1,.,TRBJ2-7,CSARQGDEQYF,TGCAGTGCTAGACAGGGGGACGAGCAGTACTTC
TRBV2,.,once,TRBJ2-1,CASSPTSHEQFF,TGTGCCAGCAGTCCCACGAGCCATGAGCAGTTCTTC
TRBV19,TRBD1,.,TRBJ1-4,CASSLRTGPRRGEKLFF,TGTGCCAGTAGTTTGCGGACAGGCCCCCGGCGTGGTGAAAAACTGTTTTTT
TRBV9,.,once,TRBJ2-1,CASSVQGDNEQFF,TGTGCCAGCAGCGTTCAAGGGGACAATGAGCAGTTCTTC
TRBV19,TRBD2,few,TRBJ2-1,CASSRTSGGLNNEQFF,TGTGCCAGTAGTAGAACTAGCGGGGGGCTTAACAATGAGCAGTTCTTC
TRBV5-6,TRBD1,.,TRBJ1-1,CASNLGFDRGPPHTEAFF,TGTGCCAGCAACTTGGGGTTCGACAGGGGGCCTCCTCACACTGAAGCTTTCTTT
TRBV5-1,.,.,TRBJ2-1,CASSLSGAPNEQFF,TGCGCCAGCAGCTTGTCGGGGGCCCCCAATGAGCAGTTCTTC
TRBV4-1,.,.,TRBJ1-2,CASSLETSNYGYTF,TGCGCCAGCAGCCTAGAGACGTCTAACTATGGCTACACCTTC
TRBV5-8,.,.,TRBJ2-7,CASSLGTTNLYEQYF,TGTGCCAGCAGCTTGGGGACAACTAACCTCTACGAGCAGTACTTC
TRBV9,.,.,TRBJ1-3,CASSVEWTRRNGNTIYF,TGTGCCAGCAGCGTTGAATGGACAAGAAGGAATGGAAACACCATATATTTT
TRBV18,.,once,TRBJ2-5,CASSHEETQYF,TGTGCCAGCTCCCATGAGGAGACCCAGTACTTC
TRBV4-3,TRBD1,.,TRBJ1-2,CASSPGPDRGIHGYTF,TGCGCCAGCAGCCCCGGGCCGGACAGGGGAATCCATGGCTACACCTTC
TRBV27,TRBD1,.,TRBJ1-1,CASSFGTGLNTEAFF,TGTGCCAGCAGTTTTGGGACAGGGTTGAACACTGAAGCTTTCTTT
TRBV10-3,TRBD1,.,TRBJ1-2,CAIRGTGGYGYTF,TGTGCCATCAGGGGGACAGGGGGCTATGGCTACACCTTC
TRBV7-2,.,once,TRBJ2-3,CASSLVLQLGTDTQYF,TGTGCCAGCAGCTTAGTTCTACAACTAGGCACAGATACGCAGTATTTT
TRBV30,TRBD1,few,TRBJ1-1,CAWNRAGGTEAFF,TGTGCCTGGAATCGGGCAGGGGGAACTGAAGCTTTCTTT
TRBV10-3,.,.,TRBJ2-5,CAISEGPLGSGETQYF,TGTGCCATCAGTGAGGGCCCGCTAGGATCGGGAGAGACCCAGTACTTC
TRBV6-4,.,.,TRBJ1-1,CASSVSDRAPAFF,TGTGCCAGCAGTGTCTCGGACCGGGCCCCAGCTTTCTTT
TRBV5-1,TRBD1,.,TRBJ1-1,CASSPQGANTEAFF,TGCGCCAGCAGCCCACAGGGGGCGAACACTGAAGCTTTCTTT
TRBV5-6,TRBD2,.,TRBJ2-3,CASSLLSLAASTDTQYF,TGTGCCAGCAGCTTGCTTAGCCTAGCGGCTAGCACAGATACGCAGTATTTT
TRBV7-6,.,few,TRBJ2-2,CASSPRSGELFF,TGTGCCAGCAGCCCCCGGTCCGGGGAGCTGTTTTTT
TRBV11-3,TRBD1,.,TRBJ1-1,CASSPGGQGTNTEAFF,TGTGCCAGCAGCCCCGGGGGACAGGGAACGAACACTGAAGCTTTCTTT